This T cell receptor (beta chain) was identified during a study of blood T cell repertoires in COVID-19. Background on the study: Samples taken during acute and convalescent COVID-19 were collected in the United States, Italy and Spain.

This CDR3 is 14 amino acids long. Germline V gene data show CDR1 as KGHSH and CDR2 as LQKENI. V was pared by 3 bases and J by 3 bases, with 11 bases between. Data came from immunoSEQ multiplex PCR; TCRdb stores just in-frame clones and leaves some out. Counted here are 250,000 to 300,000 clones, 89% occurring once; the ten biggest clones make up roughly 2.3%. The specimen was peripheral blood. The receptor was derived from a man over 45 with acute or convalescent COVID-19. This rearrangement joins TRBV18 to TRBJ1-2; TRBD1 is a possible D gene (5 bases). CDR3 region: CASSPPTAHYGYTF. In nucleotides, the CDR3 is TGTGCCAGCTCACCCCCGACAGCCCACTATGGCTACACCTTC.